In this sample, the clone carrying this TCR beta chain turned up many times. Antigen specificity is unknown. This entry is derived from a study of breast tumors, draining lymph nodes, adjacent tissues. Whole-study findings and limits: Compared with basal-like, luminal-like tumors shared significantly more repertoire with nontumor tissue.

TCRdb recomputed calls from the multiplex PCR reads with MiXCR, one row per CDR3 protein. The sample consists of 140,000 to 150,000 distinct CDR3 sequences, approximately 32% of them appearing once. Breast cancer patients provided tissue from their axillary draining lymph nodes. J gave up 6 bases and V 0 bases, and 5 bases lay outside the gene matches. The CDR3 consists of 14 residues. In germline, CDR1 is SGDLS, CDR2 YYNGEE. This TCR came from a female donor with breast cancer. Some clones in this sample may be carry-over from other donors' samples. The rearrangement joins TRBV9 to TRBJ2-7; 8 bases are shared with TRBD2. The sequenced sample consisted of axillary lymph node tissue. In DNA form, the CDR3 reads TGTGCCAGCAGCGTAGCGGGGGGGCTTAGCGAGCAGTACTTC. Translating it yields CASSVAGGLSEQYF.